A selection of T cell receptor beta chains follows, all from one sample in a study of a mutant IDH1 vaccine in newly diagnosed glioma. Profiling relied on immunoSEQ multiplex PCR, and the TCRdb table lists in-frame clones only, not all of them. The table lists tens of thousands of clones, roughly four fifths of them singletons. Sequenced here: PBMCs, sampled from a glioma patient treated with radiotherapy, temozolomide or both. Receptors were obtained from a woman between 50 and 59 years old with glioma. Each CDR3 is given without its conserved first and last residue.

V,CDR3
TRBV5-1,ASSLQGGLLPGELF
TRBV5-1,ASSLGVIQGGELF
TRBV5-1,ASSFTEEVSYGYT
TRBV9,ASSFTTAGNTIY
TRBV6-5,ASTAFLNTGELF
TRBV30,AWGRNTIY
TRBV10-3,ATYWDRGSNEQF
TRBV9,ASSVGGDRNTIY
TRBV7-2,ASSLVVTGGETQY
TRBV28,ASSTSRVRYT
TRBV18,ASSPNRDSYNEQF
TRBV30,AWSPQGNEQY
TRBV29-1,SVERTGNEQY
TRBV9,ASSTPLADTQY
TRBV7-9,ASSFPGLAYTDTQY
TRBV7-2,ASSPRQGAFEQF
TRBV18,ASSQSGSNQPQH
TRBV11-2,ASSQTANEQF
TRBV7-3,ASSRDRMNTEAF
TRBV28,ASSPLRETQY
TRBV5-1,ASSWRRGRAMNTEAF
TRBV19,ASNLRQDTYGYT
TRBV5-1,ASSLGGNYGYT